This TCR beta chain is drawn from a study of T-cell memory formation after mild COVID-19. This clonotype was observed many times. Trimming removed 7 bases from V and 5 bases from J, with 23 bases in between. Germline V gives CDR1 DFQATT, CDR2 SNEGSKA (reference sequence). The CDR3 sequence is 15 residues long. TCRdb reprocessed the 5' RACE reads via MiXCR and lists one record per CDR3 protein. The repertoire has under 550,000 distinct CDR3 sequences, about 20% of them found once; the top ten carry 10% to 15%. Sequenced: PBMCs or a T cell subset sorted from them (not recorded which). This clonotype originated in an adult woman who had mild COVID-19 (a few samples of this study predate the infection). Cell type and time point are not known. The chain employs TRBV20-1 and TRBJ2-5, with TRBD2 as a possible D gene (6 bases). Here the CDR3 reads CSGFRRGAEMETQYF. CDR3 coding DNA: TGCAGTGGGTTCCGGCGCGGGGCCGAGATGGAGACCCAGTACTTC.